The 26 T cell receptor beta chains in this list originate from one sample, sequenced in a study of spatial heterogeneity in lung cancer. Time point described: blood at routine non-recurrence follow-up after resection. TCRdb used MiXCR to reprocess the 5' RACE reads, holding one entry per CDR3 protein. The sample yields about 70,000 distinct CDR3 sequences, 8% to 9.5% seen once. The sample was PBMCs, taken at follow-up. Receptor source: a female donor with early-stage non-small cell lung cancer.

This clonotype was recorded at least ten times. The rearrangement uses TRBV28 and TRBJ2-1, with TRBD2 matching over 11 bases. The CDR3 extends over 15 amino acids. Trimming removed 5 bases from V and 5 bases from J; junction bases left unmatched: 5. Per the germline V gene, CDR1 is MDHEN and CDR2 is SYDVKM. Here the CDR3 DNA reads TGTGCCAGCAGTGGGGGACTAGCGGTTAACAATGAGCAGTTCTTC. Translation: CASSGGLAVNNEQFF.

The V and J genes are TRBV19 and TRBJ2-1; TRBD2 agrees at 8 bases. The ends lost 3 bases at V and 6 bases at J; junction bases unmatched: 13. CDR3 length equals 17 residues. Germline V gene data show CDR1 as LNHDA and CDR2 as SQIVND (reference sequence). The CDR3 loop reads CASSMLLGAGGTNEQFF. The DNA for the CDR3 is TGTGCCAGTAGTATGCTGTTGGGGGCGGGAGGAACCAATGAGCAGTTCTTC.

Of note for this clonotype: A much larger clone sits a single nucleotide away, making a read error possible. This chain links TRBV27 with TRBJ2-1; TRBD1 matches at 8 bases. The germline V gene encodes CDR1 MNHEY and CDR2 SMNVEV (reference sequence). The length of the CDR3 is 13 residues. CDR3 sequence (DNA): TGTGCCAGCAGTTTACCAGGGGGCAATGACCAGTTCTTC. This encodes CASSLPGGNDQFF.

This clonotype was picked up a small number of times. The chain uses TRBV9 and TRBJ1-5; no firm D call. The CDR3 totals 13 residues. V lost 5 bases and J 6 bases, leaving 12 bases between the germline ends. Germline V gene data show CDR1 as SGDLS and CDR2 as YYNGEE. The CDR3 region is CASSSVPGQPQHF. CDR3 coding DNA: TGTGCCAGCAGTTCTGTACCGGGTCAGCCCCAGCATTTT.

Many counts were recorded for this clonotype. V is TRBV11-2 and J is TRBJ2-7; the D gene is possibly TRBD1 (5 bases). Trimming shortened V by 6 bases and J by 1 base, and 7 bases separated the two germline ends. CDR1 and CDR2 (germline): SGHAT, FQNNGV. The CDR3 runs 12 residues. The CDR3, as DNA: TGTGCCAGCAGGGGGCGTTCCTACGAGCAGTACTTC. This gives the protein CASRGRSYEQYF. The full variable domain, completed using reference TRBV11-2 and TRBJ2-7, is EAGVAQSPRYKIIEKRQSVAFWCNPISGHATLYWYQQILGQGPKLLIQFQNNGVVDDSQLPKDRFSAERLKGVDSTLKIQPAKLEDSAVYLCASRGRSYEQYFGPGTRLTVT.

This clonotype was recorded at least ten times. The V and J genes are TRBV7-8 and TRBJ2-1; possible D gene TRBD1, 6 bases. There are 13 residues in the CDR3. Germline V CDR1 and CDR2: SGHVS, FQNEAQ. The V end was cut by 5 bases, the J end by 5 bases, with 10 bases between. CDR3 in DNA: TGTGCCAGCAGCCGGACAGTAGACAATGAGCAGTTCTTC. This encodes CASSRTVDNEQFF.

The chain carries TRBV12-3 or TRBV12-4 and TRBJ2-4, with 13 bases matching TRBD2. With V trimmed by 3 bases and J by 6 bases, 8 bases remained unmatched. This CDR3 has 17 amino acids. In DNA, the CDR3 is TGTGCCAGCAGTTTTATGACTAGCGGGAGGCCCCGAAACATTCAGTACTTC. It translates to CASSFMTSGRPRNIQYF.

This clonotype has a count of ten or more. The chain employs TRBV21-1 and TRBJ1-5. TRBV21-1 is tagged as a pseudogene. This CDR3 region has 19 residues. The CDR3 region has the DNA TGTGCCAGCAGCAAAGTAATAATGTCGGCGATTCGGGGCAATCAGCCCCAGCATTTT. This sequence encodes CASSKVIMSAIRGNQPQHF.

This clonotype was found a few times. The rearrangement uses TRBV19 and TRBJ1-4; the D is unclear. This CDR3 is built from 13 residues. Germline CDR1 and CDR2: LNHDA and SQIVND (reference sequence). The V and J ends lost 5 bases and 6 bases respectively, with 10 bases between them. CDR3 coding DNA: TGTGCCAGTAGTCTCAATTCGGATGAAAAACTGTTTTTT. The encoded protein is CASSLNSDEKLFF.

This clonotype has just a few counts. The V call is TRBV6-1, the J call TRBJ1-2; tentative D call: TRBD1 (6 bases). Germline lookup yields CDR1 MNHNS and CDR2 SASEGT. The CDR3 totals 13 residues. Trimming cost V 7 bases and J 6 bases, with 15 bases left between them. For the CDR3, the DNA is TGTGCCAGCAAACTACAGGGAGGTAATGGCTACACCTTC. Translating it yields CASKLQGGNGYTF.

V gene TRBV28 combines with J gene TRBJ2-7; D tentatively fits TRBD1 or TRBD2 (5 bases each). This CDR3 is built from 14 residues. The germline gives CDR1 MDHEN, CDR2 SYDVKM. Deletions cut 4 bases from V and 6 bases from J, with 16 bases between. CDR3 loop: CASSSSGPHREQYF. The CDR3 nucleotides read TGTGCCAGCAGTTCCTCGGGACCCCACCGCGAGCAGTACTTC.

The chain recombines TRBV20-1 with TRBJ2-3; 14 positions agree with TRBD2. This CDR3 has 15 residues. Germline values: CDR1 DFQATT, CDR2 SNEGSKA (reference sequence). With 1 base clipped from V and 3 bases from J, the junction kept 0 bases outside the gene matches. In DNA, the CDR3 is TGCAGTGCTAGAGGGACTAGCGGGAGGACAGATACGCAGTATTTT. Protein: CSARGTSGRTDTQYF.

This clonotype was recorded at least ten times. Germline and junction disagree at one end, which may indicate a read error. The rearrangement links TRBV3-1 to TRBJ2-5, with 9 bases matching TRBD2. This CDR3 is 15 amino acids long. The germline CDR1 and CDR2 sequences are LGHDT and YNNKEL (reference sequence). The CDR3 reads CASSQGTSWRGTQYF. For the CDR3, the DNA is TGTGCCAGCAGTCAAGGGACTAGCTGGCGCGGGACCCAGTACTTC.

In its sample, this clonotype was seen many times. The chain links TRBV29-1 to TRBJ2-5; no definite D call. CDR3 length: 10 amino acids. V lost 4 bases and J lost 5, with 5 bases in between. Germline V gives CDR1 SQVTM, CDR2 ANQGSEA. The CDR3 sequence is CSVGSETQYF. CDR3 bases: TGCAGCGTTGGCTCGGAGACCCAGTACTTC.

This clonotype was counted many times. The chain has TRBV5-1 and TRBJ2-3; 9 bases map to TRBD1. Germline V gene lookup returns CDR1 SGHRS and CDR2 YFSETQ. Unmatched junction bases numbered 8, after V lost 4 bases and J lost 8 bases. The CDR3 loop spans 14 amino acids. DNA for the CDR3: TGCGCCAGCAGCCGGGACAGGGAGGAAGGTACGCAGTATTTT. Amino acids: CASSRDREEGTQYF.

This clonotype was counted ten times or more. This rearrangement joins TRBV5-1 to TRBJ1-1, with TRBD1 matching 7 bases. CDR3 length: 15 residues. The germline V gene encodes CDR1 SGHRS and CDR2 YFSETQ. Germline trimming cut 0 bases from V and 3 bases from J; bases unmatched to any gene: 5. CDR3 nucleotide sequence: TGCGCCAGCAGCTTGGAGGGACAGCGGGACACTGAAGCTTTCTTT. This sequence encodes CASSLEGQRDTEAFF.

This clonotype occurred a few times. The V and J genes are TRBV6-6 and TRBJ1-1, with D uncertain. The CDR3 is 14 amino acids. The germline V gene encodes CDR1 MNHNY and CDR2 SVGAGI (reference sequence). V was cut by 0 bases and J by 6 bases, with 11 bases left in between. As DNA, the CDR3 is TGTGCCAGCAGTTACTCTGGCCCACTCTCTGAAGCTTTCTTT. Translation gives CASSYSGPLSEAFF.

This clonotype was picked up many times. CDR3 amino acids: CASSLLTSGRYNEQFF. As DNA, the CDR3 is TGTGCCAGCAGCTTACTCACTAGCGGGCGCTACAATGAGCAGTTCTTC. The gene calls are TRBV7-9 and TRBJ2-1; 9 nucleotides agree with TRBD2. V shed 2 bases and J 3 bases; nucleotides not matched to a gene: 5. This CDR3 has 16 residues. Germline values: CDR1 SEHNR, CDR2 FQNEAQ (reference sequence).

Many counts were recorded for this clonotype. This chain joins TRBV14 and TRBJ2-1; the D call may be TRBD1 or TRBD2 (5 bases each). Trimming cost V 6 bases and J 3 bases, with 15 bases left between them. CDR3 length: 15 amino acids. Germline V gene sequence: CDR1 SGHDN, CDR2 FVKESK. The CDR3 DNA follows: TGTGCCAGCAGTCCCCGGGACGGACTCTACAATGAGCAGTTCTTC. It codes for CASSPRDGLYNEQFF.

This clonotype occurred a few times. This chain joins TRBV28 and TRBJ1-5; TRBD1 might be the D (6 bases). The CDR3 is 14 amino acids. With 7 bases removed from V and 9 bases from J, the gap between germline ends came to 19 bases. CDR1 is MDHEN and CDR2 is SYDVKM in the germline V gene. CDR3 sequence reads: CASTEPGGLRPQHF. The CDR3 DNA follows: TGTGCCAGCACCGAACCGGGGGGGCTTCGGCCCCAGCATTTT.

This clonotype was picked up a small number of times. The CDR3 coding sequence is TGTGCCAGTTGGTATTGGGGAAACACTGAAGCTTTCTTT. Protein sequence: CASWYWGNTEAFF. The chain uses TRBV18 and TRBJ1-1; D gene unclear. In germline, CDR1 is KGHSH, CDR2 LQKENI. The CDR3 loop spans 13 amino acids. Trimming removed 9 bases at V and 2 bases at J, with 13 bases between.

This clonotype was counted between two and nine times. V gene TRBV7-9 combines with J gene TRBJ1-1; TRBD1 might be the D (5 bases). Trimming removed 4 bases at V and 3 bases at J, with 15 bases between. CDR3 length equals 15 residues. CDR1 is SEHNR, CDR2 FQNEAQ, per germline (reference sequence). CDR3 sequence reads: CASSYRSGIDTEAFF. In DNA, the CDR3 is TGTGCCAGCAGCTACAGGTCAGGGATTGACACTGAAGCTTTCTTT.

This clonotype has ten or more counts. This chain links TRBV18 with TRBJ2-7; D unclear. The CDR3 runs 15 residues. Deletions cut 4 bases from V and 0 bases from J, with 13 bases between. The germline V gene encodes CDR1 KGHSH and CDR2 LQKENI. CDR3 in amino acids: CASSRSQADSYEQYF. The CDR3 nucleotides read TGTGCCAGCTCACGCTCCCAGGCAGACTCCTACGAGCAGTACTTC.

This clonotype was recorded at least ten times. The chain uses TRBV11-2 and TRBJ1-1; no clear D gene. CDR1 SGHAT and CDR2 FQNNGV come from the germline V gene. Trimming cost V 2 bases and J 3 bases, with 16 bases left between them. The CDR3 totals 16 residues. CDR3 amino acids: CASSLFPRVSDTEAFF. CDR3 DNA sequence: TGTGCCAGCAGCTTATTTCCGAGGGTTTCGGACACTGAAGCTTTCTTT. The full variable domain, with the rest looked up from reference TRBV11-2 and TRBJ1-1, is EAGVAQSPRYKIIEKRQSVAFWCNPISGHATLYWYQQILGQGPKLLIQFQNNGVVDDSQLPKDRFSAERLKGVDSTLKIQPAKLEDSAVYLCASSLFPRVSDTEAFFGQGTRLTVV.

This clonotype was counted many times. The rearrangement joins TRBV6-5 to TRBJ1-2, with 7 positions matching TRBD1. The J segment lost 3 bases and the V segment lost 7 bases, leaving 8 bases of the junction unmatched. CDR3 size: 14 residues. CDR1 and CDR2 (germline): MNHEY, SVGAGI. For the CDR3, the DNA is TGTGCCAGCACTTTAGGGGGCAGGGACTATGGCTACACCTTC. It specifies CASTLGGRDYGYTF.

The chain carries TRBV20-1 and TRBJ2-1, with D perhaps matching TRBD1 (6 bases). Germline values: CDR1 DFQATT, CDR2 SNEGSKA (reference sequence). Trimming shortened V by 0 bases and J by 0 bases, and 15 bases separated the two germline ends. The CDR3 totals 17 residues. The CDR3 DNA sequence: TGCAGTGCTAGAGATCGGGCAGGGGATAGCTCCTACAATGAGCAGTTCTTC. Translating gives CSARDRAGDSSYNEQFF.